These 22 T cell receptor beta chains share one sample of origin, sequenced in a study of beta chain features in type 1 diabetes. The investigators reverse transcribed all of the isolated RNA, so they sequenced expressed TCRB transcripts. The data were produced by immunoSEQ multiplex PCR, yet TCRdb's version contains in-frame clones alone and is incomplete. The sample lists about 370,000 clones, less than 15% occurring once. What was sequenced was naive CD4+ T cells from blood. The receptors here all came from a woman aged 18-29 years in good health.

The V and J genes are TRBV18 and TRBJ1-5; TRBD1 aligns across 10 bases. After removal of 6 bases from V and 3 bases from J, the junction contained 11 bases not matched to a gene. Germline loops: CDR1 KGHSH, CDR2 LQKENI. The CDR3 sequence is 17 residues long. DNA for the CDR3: TGTGCCAGCTCCCCAACTCCCGGACAGGGGGACAATCAGCCCCAGCATTTT. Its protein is CASSPTPGQGDNQPQHF.

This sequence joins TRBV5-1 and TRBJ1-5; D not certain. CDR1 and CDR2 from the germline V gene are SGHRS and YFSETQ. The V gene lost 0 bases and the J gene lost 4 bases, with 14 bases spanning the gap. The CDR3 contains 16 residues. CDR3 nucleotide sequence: TGCGCCAGCAGCTTGGGCGCGGGGTCCAAAAATCAGCCCCAGCATTTT. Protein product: CASSLGAGSKNQPQHF.

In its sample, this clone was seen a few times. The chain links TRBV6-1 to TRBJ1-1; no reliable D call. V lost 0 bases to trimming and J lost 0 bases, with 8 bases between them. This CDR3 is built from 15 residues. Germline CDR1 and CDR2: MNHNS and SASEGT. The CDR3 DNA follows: TGTGCCAGCAGTGAAGCATACAGCTTGAACACTGAAGCTTTCTTT. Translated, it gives CASSEAYSLNTEAFF.

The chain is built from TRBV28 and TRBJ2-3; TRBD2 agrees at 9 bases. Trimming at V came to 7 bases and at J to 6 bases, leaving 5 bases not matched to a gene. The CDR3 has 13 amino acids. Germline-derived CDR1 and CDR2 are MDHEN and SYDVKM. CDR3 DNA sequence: TGTGCCAGCATTAGCGGGAGTGTCGATACGCAGTATTTT. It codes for CASISGSVDTQYF.

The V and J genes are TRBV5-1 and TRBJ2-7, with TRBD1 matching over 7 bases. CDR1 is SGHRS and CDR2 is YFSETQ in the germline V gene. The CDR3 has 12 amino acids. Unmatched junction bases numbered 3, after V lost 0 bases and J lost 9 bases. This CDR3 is CASSLDRGMQYF. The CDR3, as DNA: TGCGCCAGCAGCTTGGACAGGGGAATGCAGTACTTC.

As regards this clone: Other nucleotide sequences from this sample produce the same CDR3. CDR3 in amino acids: CARRQGDEQFF. As DNA, the CDR3 is TGTGCCAGGCGACAGGGGGATGAGCAGTTCTTC. The chain joins TRBV2 to TRBJ2-1, with 9 nucleotides matching TRBD1. The CDR3 is made up of 11 amino acids. Germline CDR1 is SNHLY and CDR2 is FYNNEI. The junction had 2 bases not matched to a gene; V was cut back by 9 bases and J by 8 bases.

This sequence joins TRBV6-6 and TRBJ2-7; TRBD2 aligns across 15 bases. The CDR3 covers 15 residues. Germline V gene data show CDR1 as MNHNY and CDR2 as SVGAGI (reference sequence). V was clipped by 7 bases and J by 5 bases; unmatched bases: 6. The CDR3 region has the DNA TGTGCCAGCATGACCGGGACTAGCGGGAGGAACGAGCAGTACTTC. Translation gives CASMTGTSGRNEQYF.

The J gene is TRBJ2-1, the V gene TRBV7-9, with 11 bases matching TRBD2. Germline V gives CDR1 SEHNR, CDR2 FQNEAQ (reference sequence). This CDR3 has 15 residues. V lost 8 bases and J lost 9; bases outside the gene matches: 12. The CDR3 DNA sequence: TGTGCCAGCCCCTCAACAGGGCTAGCGGGGGGTGAGCAGTTCTTC. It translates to CASPSTGLAGGEQFF. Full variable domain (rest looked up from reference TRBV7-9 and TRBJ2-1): DTGVSQNPRHKITKRGQNVTFRCDPISEHNRLYWYRQTLGQGPEFLTYFQNEAQLEKSRLLSDRFSAERPKGSFSTLEIQRTEQGDSAMYLCASPSTGLAGGEQFFGPGTRLTVL.

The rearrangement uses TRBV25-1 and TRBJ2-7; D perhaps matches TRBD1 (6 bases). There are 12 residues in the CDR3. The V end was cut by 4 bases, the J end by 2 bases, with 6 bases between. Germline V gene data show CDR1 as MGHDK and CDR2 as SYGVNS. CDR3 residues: CASSGDTYEQYF. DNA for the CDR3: TGTGCCAGCAGTGGGGACACCTACGAGCAGTACTTC.

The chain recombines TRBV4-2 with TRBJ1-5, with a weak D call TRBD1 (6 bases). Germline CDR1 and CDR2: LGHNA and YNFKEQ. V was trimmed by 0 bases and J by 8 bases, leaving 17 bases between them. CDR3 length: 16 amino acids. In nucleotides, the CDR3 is TGTGCCAGCAGCCAAGATCAGTTGCGGGGGGACAAGCCCCAGCATTTT. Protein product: CASSQDQLRGDKPQHF.

The CDR3 spells CASSQPGTSGTYEQYF. CDR3 DNA: TGTGCCAGCAGCCAGCCTGGGACTAGCGGAACCTACGAGCAGTACTTC. The chain couples TRBV4-2 to TRBJ2-7, with 11 positions matching TRBD2. The CDR3 length is 16 residues. Germline V lookup: CDR1 LGHNA, CDR2 YNFKEQ. J gave up 2 bases and V 3 bases, and 6 bases lay outside the gene matches.

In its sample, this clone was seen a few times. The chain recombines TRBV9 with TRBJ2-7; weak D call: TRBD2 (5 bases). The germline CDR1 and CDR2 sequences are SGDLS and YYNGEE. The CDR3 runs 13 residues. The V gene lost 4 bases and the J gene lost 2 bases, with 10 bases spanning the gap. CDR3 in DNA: TGTGCCAGCAGCAGAGCGGCCACCTACGAGCAGTACTTC. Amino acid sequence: CASSRAATYEQYF.

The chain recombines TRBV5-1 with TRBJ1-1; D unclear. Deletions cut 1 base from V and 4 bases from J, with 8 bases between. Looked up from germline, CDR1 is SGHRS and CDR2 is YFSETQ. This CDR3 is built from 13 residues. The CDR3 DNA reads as TGCGCCAGCAGCTTGAGTAGTCGCACTGAAGCTTTCTTT. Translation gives CASSLSSRTEAFF. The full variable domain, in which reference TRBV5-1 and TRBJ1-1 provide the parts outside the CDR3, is KAGVTQTPRYLIKTRGQQVTLSCSPISGHRSVSWYQQTPGQGLQFLFEYFSETQRNKGNFPGRFSGRQFSNSRSEMNVSTLELGDSALYLCASSLSSRTEAFFGQGTRLTVV.

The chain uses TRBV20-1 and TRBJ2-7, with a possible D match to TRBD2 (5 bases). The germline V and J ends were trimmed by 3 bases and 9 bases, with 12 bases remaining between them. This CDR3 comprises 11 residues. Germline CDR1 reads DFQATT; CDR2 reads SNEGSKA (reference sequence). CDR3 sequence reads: CSASPLRGQYF. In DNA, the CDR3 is TGCAGTGCTAGTCCCCTTCGGGGGCAGTACTTC.

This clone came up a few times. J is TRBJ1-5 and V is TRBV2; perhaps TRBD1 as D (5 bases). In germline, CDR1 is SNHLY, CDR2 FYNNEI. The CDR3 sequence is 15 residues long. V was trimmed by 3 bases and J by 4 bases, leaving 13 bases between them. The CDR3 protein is CASSDTTGLNQPQHF. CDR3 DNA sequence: TGTGCCAGCAGTGATACTACAGGCCTTAATCAGCCCCAGCATTTT. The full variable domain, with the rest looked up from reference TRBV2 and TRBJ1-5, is EPEVTQTPSHQVTQMGQEVILRCVPISNHLYFYWYRQILGQKVEFLVSFYNNEISEKSEIFDDQFSVERPDGSNFTLKIRSTKLEDSAMYFCASSDTTGLNQPQHFGDGTRLSIL.

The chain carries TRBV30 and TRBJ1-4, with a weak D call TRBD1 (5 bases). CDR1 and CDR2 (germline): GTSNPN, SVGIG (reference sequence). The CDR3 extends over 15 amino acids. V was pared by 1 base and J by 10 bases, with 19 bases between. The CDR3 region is CAWSGRWGMEGKLFF. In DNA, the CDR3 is TGTGCCTGGAGTGGGCGTTGGGGCATGGAGGGAAAACTGTTTTTT.

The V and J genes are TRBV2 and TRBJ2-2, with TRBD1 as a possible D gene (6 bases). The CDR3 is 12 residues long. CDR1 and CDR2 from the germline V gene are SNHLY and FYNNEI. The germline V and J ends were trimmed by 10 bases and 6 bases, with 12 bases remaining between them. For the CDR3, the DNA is TGTGCCACCTCTACAGGGTCCGGGGAGCTGTTTTTT. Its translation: CATSTGSGELFF.

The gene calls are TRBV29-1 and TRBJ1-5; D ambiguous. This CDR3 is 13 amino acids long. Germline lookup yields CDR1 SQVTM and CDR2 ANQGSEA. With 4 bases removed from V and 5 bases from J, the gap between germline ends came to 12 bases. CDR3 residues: CSVGPGRDQPQHF. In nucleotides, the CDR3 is TGCAGCGTTGGACCGGGTCGAGATCAGCCCCAGCATTTT.

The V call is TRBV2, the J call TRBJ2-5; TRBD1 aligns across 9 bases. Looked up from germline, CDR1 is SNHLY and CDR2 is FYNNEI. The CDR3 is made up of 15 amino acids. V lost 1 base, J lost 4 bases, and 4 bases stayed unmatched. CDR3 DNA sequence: TGTGCCAGCAGTGAAGGGGACAGGGTGAGAGAGACCCAGTACTTC. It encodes CASSEGDRVRETQYF.

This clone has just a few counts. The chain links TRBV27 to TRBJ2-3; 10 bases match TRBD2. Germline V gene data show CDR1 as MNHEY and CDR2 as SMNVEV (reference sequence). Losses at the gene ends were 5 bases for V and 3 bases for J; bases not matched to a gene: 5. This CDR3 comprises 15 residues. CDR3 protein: CASSRGLADTDTQYF. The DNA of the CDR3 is TGTGCCAGCAGTCGTGGACTAGCGGATACAGATACGCAGTATTTT.

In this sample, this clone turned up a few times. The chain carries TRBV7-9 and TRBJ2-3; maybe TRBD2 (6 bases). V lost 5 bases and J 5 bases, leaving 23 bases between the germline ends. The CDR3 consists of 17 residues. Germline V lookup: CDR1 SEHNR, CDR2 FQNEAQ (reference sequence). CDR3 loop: CASSKTWGDLKVDTQYF. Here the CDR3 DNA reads TGTGCCAGCAGCAAGACCTGGGGGGACCTCAAGGTAGATACGCAGTATTTT. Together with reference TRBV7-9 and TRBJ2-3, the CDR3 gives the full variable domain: DTGVSQNPRHKITKRGQNVTFRCDPISEHNRLYWYRQTLGQGPEFLTYFQNEAQLEKSRLLSDRFSAERPKGSFSTLEIQRTEQGDSAMYLCASSKTWGDLKVDTQYFGPGTRLTVL.

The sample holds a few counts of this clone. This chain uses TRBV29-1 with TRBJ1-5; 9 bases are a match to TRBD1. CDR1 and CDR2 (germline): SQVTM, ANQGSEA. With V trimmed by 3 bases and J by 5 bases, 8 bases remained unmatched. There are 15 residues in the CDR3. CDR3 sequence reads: CSVESDRGVDQPQHF. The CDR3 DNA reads TGCAGCGTTGAGTCGGACAGGGGTGTGGATCAGCCCCAGCATTTT. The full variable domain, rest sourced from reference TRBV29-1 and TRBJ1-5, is SAVISQKPSRDICQRGTSLTIQCQVDSQVTMMFWYRQQPGQSLTLIATANQGSEATYESGFVIDKFPISRPNLTFSTLTVSNMSPEDSSIYLCSVESDRGVDQPQHFGDGTRLSIL.